This record looks at one T cell receptor (beta chain) sequence and its context. In the source study's methods: Scientists estimated how many nucleated cells there were by amplifying reference gene primers. Using immunoSEQ multiplex PCR, the repertoire was profiled, and TCRdb retains in-frame clones only, with some absent. V, J and clone size are taken as reported in that table, and D and trimming were inferred from the DNA itself. The data show 230,000 or so clones, 70% to 90% seen once. The record originates from a study of blood T cell repertoires in COVID-19. Whole-study context: T cells, B-cell-depleted T cells, or PBMCs supplied cDNA or gDNA.

The CDR3 contains 15 residues. The V segment lost 0 bases and the J segment 9 bases; nucleotides outside the gene matches: 6. CDR1 SGHRS and CDR2 YFSETQ come from the germline V gene. Participant ages covered roughly 18 to 89 years across about two dozen US areas. Exposed enrollees had met someone with a PCR-confirmed or clinician-diagnosed COVID-19 case at some point within the 2 weeks before study entry. Sequencing input: PBMCs or T cells enriched from blood (not recorded which). The sequence derives from a woman aged 50 to 60 who had been exposed to COVID-19. V usage is TRBV5-1 and J usage is TRBJ1-6, with 7 positions matching TRBD1. This CDR3 reads CASSLDEGAASPLHF. CDR3 nucleotides: TGCGCCAGCAGCTTGGATGAGGGGGCAGCTTCACCCCTCCACTTT.